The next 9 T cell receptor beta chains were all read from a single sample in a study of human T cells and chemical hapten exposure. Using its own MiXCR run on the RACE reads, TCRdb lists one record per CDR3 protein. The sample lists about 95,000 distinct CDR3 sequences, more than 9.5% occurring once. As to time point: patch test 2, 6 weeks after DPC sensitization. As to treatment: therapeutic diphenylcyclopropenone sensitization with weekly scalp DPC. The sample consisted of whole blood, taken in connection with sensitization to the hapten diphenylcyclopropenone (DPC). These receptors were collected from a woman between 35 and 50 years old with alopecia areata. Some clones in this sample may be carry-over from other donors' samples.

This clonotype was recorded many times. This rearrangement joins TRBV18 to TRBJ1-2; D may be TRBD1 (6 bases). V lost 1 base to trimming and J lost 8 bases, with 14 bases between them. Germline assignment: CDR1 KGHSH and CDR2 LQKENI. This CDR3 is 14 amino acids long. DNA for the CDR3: TGTGCCAGCTCACCACAAACCACAGGGCCGGGCTACACCTTC. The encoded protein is CASSPQTTGPGYTF. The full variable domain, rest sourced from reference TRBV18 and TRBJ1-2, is NAGVMQNPRHLVRRRGQEARLRCSPMKGHSHVYWYRQLPEEGLKFMVYLQKENIIDESGMPKERFSAEFPKEGPSILRIQQVVRGDSAAYFCASSPQTTGPGYTFGSGTRLTVV.

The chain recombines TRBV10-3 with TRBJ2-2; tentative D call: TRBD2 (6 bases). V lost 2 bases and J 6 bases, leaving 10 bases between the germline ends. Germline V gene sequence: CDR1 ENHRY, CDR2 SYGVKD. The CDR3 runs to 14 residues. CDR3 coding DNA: TGTGCCATCAGTGAGCTAGCGAGGGCCGGGGAGCTGTTTTTT. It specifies CAISELARAGELFF.

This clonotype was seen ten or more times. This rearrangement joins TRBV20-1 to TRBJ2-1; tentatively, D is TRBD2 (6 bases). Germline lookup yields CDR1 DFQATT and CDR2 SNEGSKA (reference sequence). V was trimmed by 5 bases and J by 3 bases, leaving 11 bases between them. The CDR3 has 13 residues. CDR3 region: CSAPGRGYNEQFF. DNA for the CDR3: TGCAGTGCTCCAGGGCGGGGCTACAATGAGCAGTTCTTC.

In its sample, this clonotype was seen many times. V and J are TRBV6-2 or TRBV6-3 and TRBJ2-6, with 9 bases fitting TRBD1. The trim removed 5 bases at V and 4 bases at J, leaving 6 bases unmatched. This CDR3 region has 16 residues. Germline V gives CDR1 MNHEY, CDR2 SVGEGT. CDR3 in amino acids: CASSTRDRAGANVLTF. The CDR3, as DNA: TGTGCCAGCAGTACCAGGGACAGGGCCGGGGCCAACGTCCTGACTTTC.

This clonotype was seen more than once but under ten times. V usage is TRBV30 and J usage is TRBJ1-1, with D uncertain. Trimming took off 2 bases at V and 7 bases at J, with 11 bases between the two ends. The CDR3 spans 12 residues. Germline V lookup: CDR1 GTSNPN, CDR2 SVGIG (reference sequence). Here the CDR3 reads CAWSPTDGEAFF. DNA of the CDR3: TGTGCCTGGAGTCCGACGGACGGTGAAGCTTTCTTT.

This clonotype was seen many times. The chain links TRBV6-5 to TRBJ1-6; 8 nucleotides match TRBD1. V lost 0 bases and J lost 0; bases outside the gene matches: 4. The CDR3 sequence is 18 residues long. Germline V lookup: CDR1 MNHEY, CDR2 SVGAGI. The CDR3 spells CASSYSEGTGSYNSPLHF. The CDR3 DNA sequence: TGTGCCAGCAGTTACTCGGAGGGGACAGGCTCCTATAATTCACCCCTCCACTTT.

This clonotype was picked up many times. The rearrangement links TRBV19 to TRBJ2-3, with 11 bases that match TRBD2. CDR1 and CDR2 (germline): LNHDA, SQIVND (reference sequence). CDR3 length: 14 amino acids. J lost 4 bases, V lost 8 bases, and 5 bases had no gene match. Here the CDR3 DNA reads TGTGCCAGTTTTAGCGGGGGGGCCTCAGATACGCAGTATTTT. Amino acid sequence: CASFSGGASDTQYF.

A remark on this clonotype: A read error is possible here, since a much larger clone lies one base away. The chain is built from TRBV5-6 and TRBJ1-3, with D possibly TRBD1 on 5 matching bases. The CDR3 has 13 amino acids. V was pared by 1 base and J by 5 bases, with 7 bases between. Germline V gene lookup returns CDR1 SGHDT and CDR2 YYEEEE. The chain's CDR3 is CASSLKGRNTIYF. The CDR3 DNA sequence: TGTGCCAGCAGCTTGAAGGGGAGAAACACCATATATTTT.

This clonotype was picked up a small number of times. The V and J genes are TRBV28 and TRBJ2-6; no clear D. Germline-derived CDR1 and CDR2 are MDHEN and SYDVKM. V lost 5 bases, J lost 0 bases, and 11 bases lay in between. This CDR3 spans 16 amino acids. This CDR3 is CASSTKDVSGANVLTF. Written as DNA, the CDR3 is TGTGCCAGCAGTACTAAGGACGTCTCTGGGGCCAACGTCCTGACTTTC. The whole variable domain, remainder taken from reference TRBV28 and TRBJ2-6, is DVKVTQSSRYLVKRTGEKVFLECVQDMDHENMFWYRQDPGLGLRLIYFSYDVKMKEKGDIPEGYSVSREKKERFSLILESASTNQTSMYLCASSTKDVSGANVLTFGAGSRLTVL.